This TCR beta chain derives from a study of OX40 agonist ivuxolimab in advanced cancers. Whole-study results and caveats: Partial responders at 0.1-3.0 mg/kg showed near-lowest clonal expansion.

V was cut by 5 bases and J by 4 bases, with 6 bases left in between. The germline gives CDR1 MNHNS, CDR2 SASEGT. The CDR3 has 11 amino acids. This clone showed up just once. The target antigen is unknown. Profiled with immunoSEQ multiplex PCR; TCRdb holds only in-frame clones, not every one. Among 52,000 or so clones listed, approximately 93% were seen once. The specimen was CD4+ or CD8+ T cells sorted from blood, collected in a trial of the OX40 agonist ivuxolimab. J is TRBJ2-7 and V is TRBV6-1; D is unresolved. This receptor was obtained from an adult with an advanced solid tumor such as melanoma, head and neck, liver or kidney cancer. The CDR3 protein is CASSSIYEQYF. The CDR3 DNA is TGTGCCAGCAGTTCGATATACGAGCAGTACTTC.